This T cell receptor beta chain originates from a study of blood T cells in healthy people across ages. Whole-study results and caveats: A strong correlation between TCR beta diversity and naive T cell percentage was seen. Higher diversity, along with more naive CD4+ cells, distinguished long-lived donors from aged donors.

A second PCR of 7 to 11 cycles used a sample-barcoded 5' primer and a J-beta primer mix. TCRdb independently ran MiXCR on the 5' RACE reads; one entry per CDR3 protein. This table holds 850,000 to 950,000 distinct CDR3 sequences, about 28% found once. Concerning this clonotype: Its specificity is unknown.

Every sample yielded at least 6 million isolated PBMCs. Sequencing was performed on blood. This receptor was obtained from a woman at least 80 years old in good health.

CDR3 residues: CASSFDSVTDTQYF. In DNA, the CDR3 is TGTGCCAGCAGTTTCGACAGTGTTACAGATACGCAGTATTTT. The genes are TRBV28 and TRBJ2-3, with D perhaps matching TRBD1 (5 bases). The CDR3 loop spans 14 amino acids. V was pared by 3 bases and J by 3 bases, with 10 bases between. Germline V CDR1 and CDR2: MDHEN, SYDVKM.